This T cell receptor (beta chain) was captured by sequencing in a study of blood T cell repertoires in COVID-19. Overall study context: Specimens from acute and convalescent COVID-19 originated in the United States, Italy and Spain.

This clone showed up just once. The V segment lost 5 bases and the J segment 3 bases; nucleotides outside the gene matches: 14. The CDR3 extends over 17 amino acids. Germline lookup yields CDR1 MNHNY and CDR2 SVGAGI (reference sequence). Authors' analysis steps: Reference gene primer amplification gave estimated nucleated cell counts. Some clones are missing from TCRdb's copy, which holds only in-frame ones; the method was immunoSEQ multiplex PCR. V and J calls and clone size are copied from that table; D and trimming were computed from the DNA. The table lists approximately 260,000 clones, nearly 90% of them singletons.

The sequenced sample consisted of peripheral blood. This receptor was obtained from a woman aged 40 to 55 who had recovered from COVID-19. This chain uses TRBV6-6 with TRBJ1-2; 8 positions agree with TRBD1. CDR3 amino acids: CASSQPGQGAEDYGYTF. DNA of the CDR3: TGTGCCAGCAGTCAGCCGGGGCAGGGGGCTGAGGACTATGGCTACACCTTC.